This T cell receptor (beta chain) was observed in a study of blood T cell repertoires in COVID-19. For this clone: Germline is not matched at one junction end, which may reflect a read error.

This CDR3 is built from 15 residues. The germline gives CDR1 MGHRA, CDR2 YSYEKL. The table came from immunoSEQ multiplex PCR; TCRdb's copy has only in-frame clones and leaves some out. This sample has some 50,000 clones, with roughly 84% found just once. The clonotype comes from a man in his fifties or sixties with acute or convalescent COVID-19. The sequencing input was peripheral blood. The chain joins TRBV4-1 to TRBJ2-7; 10 nucleotides agree with TRBD1. DNA of the CDR3: TGCGCCAGCAACCCAGGACAGGGGGGTTCCTACGAGCAATACTTC. Translation: CASNPGQGGSYEQYF.